The clone carrying this T cell receptor (beta chain) came up many times. The antigen is unknown. The authors amplified TCR beta CDR3 regions, and they did so from RNA transcripts for repertoire sequencing. The first-round RT-PCR employed HTBI primers together with the Qiagen OneStep RT-PCR kit. A multiplex PCR was then performed as the second round. Via MiXCR, TCRdb re-called the multiplex PCR reads, giving one row per CDR3 protein. The sample consists of around 1,200,000 distinct CDR3 sequences, about 35% of them appearing once. CDR3 length: 13 residues. The ends lost 3 bases at V and 5 bases at J; junction bases unmatched: 1. The germline gives CDR1 SGHTA, CDR2 FQGNSA. Clinicians diagnosed using symptoms, serum thyroxine, TRAb, thyroid ultrasound and orbital computed tomography. These data belong to a study of Graves' ophthalmopathy and Graves' hyperthyroidism. On the study more broadly: Stable hyperthyroidism meant no ophthalmopathy within 18 months of follow-up.

Study-level results: Blood also held most thyroid clonotypes expanded above 0.001 frequency. Ophthalmopathy could be told apart from stable hyperthyroidism by a 13-signature model (about 90% sensitivity, around 80% specificity).

This clonotype was sampled from an adult man with Graves' hyperthyroidism. The chain links TRBV7-2 to TRBJ1-5; 7 bases line up with TRBD1. Sequencing input: peripheral blood or thyroid tissue (not recorded which). The CDR3, as DNA: TGTGCCAGCAGCTTCGGACAGGATCAGCCCCAGCATTTT. Amino acids: CASSFGQDQPQHF.